The source of this TCR beta chain is a study of blood T cell repertoires in COVID-19. Germline V CDR1 and CDR2: SGHVS, FQNEAQ. CDR3 length: 15 amino acids. The V end was cut by 0 bases, the J end by 7 bases, with 15 bases between. Using immunoSEQ multiplex PCR, the repertoire was profiled, and TCRdb retains in-frame clones only, with some absent. Among 190,000 or so clones, roughly 87% were seen once, and the ten largest hold around 2.1%. The origin of this receptor is a woman aged 25 to 39 who had recovered from COVID-19. Source material: PBMCs or T cells enriched from blood (not recorded which). The gene calls are TRBV7-8 and TRBJ1-1; possible D gene TRBD1, 5 bases. This CDR3 is CASSLAGTLSVEAFF. CDR3 coding DNA: TGTGCCAGCAGCTTAGCTGGGACTCTATCGGTTGAAGCTTTCTTT.